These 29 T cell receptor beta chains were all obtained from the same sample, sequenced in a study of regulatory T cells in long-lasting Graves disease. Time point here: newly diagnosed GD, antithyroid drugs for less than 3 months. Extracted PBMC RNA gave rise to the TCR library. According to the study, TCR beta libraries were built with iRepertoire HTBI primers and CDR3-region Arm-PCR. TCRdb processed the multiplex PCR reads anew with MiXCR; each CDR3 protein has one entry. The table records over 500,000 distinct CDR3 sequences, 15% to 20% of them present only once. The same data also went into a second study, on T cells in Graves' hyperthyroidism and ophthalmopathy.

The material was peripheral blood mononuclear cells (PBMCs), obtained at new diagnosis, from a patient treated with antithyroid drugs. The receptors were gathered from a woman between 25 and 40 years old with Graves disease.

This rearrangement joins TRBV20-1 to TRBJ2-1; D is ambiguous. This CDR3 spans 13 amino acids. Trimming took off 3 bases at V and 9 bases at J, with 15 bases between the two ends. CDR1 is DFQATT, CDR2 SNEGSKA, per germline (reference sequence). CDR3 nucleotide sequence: TGCAGTGCTAGTCGCCCTCCGGTGGGTGAGCAGTTCTTC. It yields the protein CSASRPPVGEQFF.

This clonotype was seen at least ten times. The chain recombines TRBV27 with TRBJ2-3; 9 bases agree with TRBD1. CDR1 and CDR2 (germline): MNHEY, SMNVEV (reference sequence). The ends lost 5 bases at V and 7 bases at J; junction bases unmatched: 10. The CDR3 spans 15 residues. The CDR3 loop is CASSADRGTSHTQYF. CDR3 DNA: TGTGCCAGCAGTGCCGACAGGGGGACATCCCATACGCAGTATTTT.

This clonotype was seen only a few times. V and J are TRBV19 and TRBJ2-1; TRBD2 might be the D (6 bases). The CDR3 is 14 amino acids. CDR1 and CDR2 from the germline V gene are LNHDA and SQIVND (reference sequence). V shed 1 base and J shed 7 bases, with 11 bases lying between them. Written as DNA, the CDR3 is TGTGCCAGTAGTATAGTTCGGGAGCGGAATGAGCAGTTCTTC. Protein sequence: CASSIVRERNEQFF.

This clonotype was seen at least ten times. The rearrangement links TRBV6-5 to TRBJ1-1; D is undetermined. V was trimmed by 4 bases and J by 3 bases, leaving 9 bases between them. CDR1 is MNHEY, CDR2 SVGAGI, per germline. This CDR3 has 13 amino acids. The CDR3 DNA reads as TGTGCCAGCAGTTTTTACGGGTACACTGAAGCTTTCTTT. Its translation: CASSFYGYTEAFF.

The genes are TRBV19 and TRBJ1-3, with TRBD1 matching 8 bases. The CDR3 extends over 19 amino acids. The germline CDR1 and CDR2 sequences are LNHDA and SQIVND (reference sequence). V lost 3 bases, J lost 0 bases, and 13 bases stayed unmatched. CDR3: CASSIRGPSMEHSGNTIYF. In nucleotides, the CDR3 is TGTGCCAGTAGTATCAGGGGGCCCTCAATGGAACACTCTGGAAACACCATATATTTT.

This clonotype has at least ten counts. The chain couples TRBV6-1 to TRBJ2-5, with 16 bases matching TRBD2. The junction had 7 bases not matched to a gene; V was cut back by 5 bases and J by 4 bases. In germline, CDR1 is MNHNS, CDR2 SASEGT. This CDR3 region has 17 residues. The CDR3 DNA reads TGTGCCAGCAGTCAGGGACTAGCGGGAGGGCTCGGAGAGACCCAGTACTTC. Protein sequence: CASSQGLAGGLGETQYF.

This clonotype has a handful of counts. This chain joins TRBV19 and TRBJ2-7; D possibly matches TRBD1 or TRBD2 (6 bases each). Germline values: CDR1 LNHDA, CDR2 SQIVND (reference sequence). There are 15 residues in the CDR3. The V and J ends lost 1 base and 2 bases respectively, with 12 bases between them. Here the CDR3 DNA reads TGTGCCAGTAGTATAGTAGGGGGGCCTACCTACGAGCAGTACTTC. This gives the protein CASSIVGGPTYEQYF.

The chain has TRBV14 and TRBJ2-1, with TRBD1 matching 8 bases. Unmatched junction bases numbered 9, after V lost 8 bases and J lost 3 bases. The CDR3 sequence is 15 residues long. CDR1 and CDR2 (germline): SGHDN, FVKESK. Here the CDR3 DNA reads TGTGCCAGCGCCCCGACAGGGGAGGTCTACAATGAGCAGTTCTTC. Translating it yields CASAPTGEVYNEQFF. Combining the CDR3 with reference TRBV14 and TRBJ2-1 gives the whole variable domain EAGVTQFPSHSVIEKGQTVTLRCDPISGHDNLYWYRRVMGKEIKFLLHFVKESKQDESGMPNNRFLAERTGGTYSTLKVQPAELEDSGVYFCASAPTGEVYNEQFFGPGTRLTVL.

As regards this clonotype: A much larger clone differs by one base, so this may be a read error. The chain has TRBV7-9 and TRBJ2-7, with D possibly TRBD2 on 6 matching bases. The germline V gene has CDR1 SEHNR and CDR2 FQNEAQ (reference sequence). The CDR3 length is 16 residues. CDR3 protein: CASSFNPSRRDYERYF. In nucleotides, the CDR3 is TGTGCCAGCAGTTTCAACCCATCTCGGCGGGATTACGAGCGGTACTTC.

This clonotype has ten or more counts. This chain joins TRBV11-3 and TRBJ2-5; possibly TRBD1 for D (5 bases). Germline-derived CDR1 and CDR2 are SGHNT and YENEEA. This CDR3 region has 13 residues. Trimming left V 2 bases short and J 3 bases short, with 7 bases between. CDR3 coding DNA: TGTGCCAGCAGCTTAACAGGAAAAGAGACCCAGTACTTC. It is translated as CASSLTGKETQYF.

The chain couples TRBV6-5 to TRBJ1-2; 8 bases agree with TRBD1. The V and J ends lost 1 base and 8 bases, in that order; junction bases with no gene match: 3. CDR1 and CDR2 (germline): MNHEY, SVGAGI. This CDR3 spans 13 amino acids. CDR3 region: CASSYLQGEGYTF. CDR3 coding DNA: TGTGCCAGCAGTTACTTACAGGGGGAGGGCTACACCTTC.

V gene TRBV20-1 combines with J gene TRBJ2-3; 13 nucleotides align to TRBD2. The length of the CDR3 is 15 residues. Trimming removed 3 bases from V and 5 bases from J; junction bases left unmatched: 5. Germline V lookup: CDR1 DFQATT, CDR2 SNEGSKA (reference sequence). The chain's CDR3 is CSARGLAGRGDTQYF. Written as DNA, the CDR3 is TGCAGTGCTAGGGGACTAGCGGGACGAGGAGATACGCAGTATTTT.

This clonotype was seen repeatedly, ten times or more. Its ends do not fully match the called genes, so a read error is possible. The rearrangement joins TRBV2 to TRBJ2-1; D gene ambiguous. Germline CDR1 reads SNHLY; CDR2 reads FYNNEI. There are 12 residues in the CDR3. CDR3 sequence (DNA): TGTGCCAGCAGCGAAGCCCCCAATGAGCAGTTCTTC. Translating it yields CASSEAPNEQFF.

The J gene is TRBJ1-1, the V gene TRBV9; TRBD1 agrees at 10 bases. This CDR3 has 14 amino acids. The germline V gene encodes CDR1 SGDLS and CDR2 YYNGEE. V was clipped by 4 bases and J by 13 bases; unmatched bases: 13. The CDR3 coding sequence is TGTGCCAGCAGCCCGGGTTCGGACAGGGGGATGGGTTTCTTT. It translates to CASSPGSDRGMGFF.

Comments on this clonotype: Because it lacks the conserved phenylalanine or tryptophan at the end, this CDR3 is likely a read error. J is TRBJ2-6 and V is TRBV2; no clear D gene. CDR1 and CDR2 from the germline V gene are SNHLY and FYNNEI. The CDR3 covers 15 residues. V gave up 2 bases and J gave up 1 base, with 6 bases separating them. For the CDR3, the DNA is TGTGCCAGCAGTGAAATCAGGTCTGGGGCCAACGTCCTGACTTCC. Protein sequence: CASSEIRSGANVLTS.

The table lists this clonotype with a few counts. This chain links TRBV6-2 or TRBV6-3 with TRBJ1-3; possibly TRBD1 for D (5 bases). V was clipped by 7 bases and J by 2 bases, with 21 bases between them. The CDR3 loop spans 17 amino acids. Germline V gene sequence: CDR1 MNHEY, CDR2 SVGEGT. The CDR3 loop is CASTPAGGGVTGNTIYF. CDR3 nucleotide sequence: TGTGCCAGCACCCCGGCGGGGGGTGGGGTAACTGGAAACACCATATATTTT.

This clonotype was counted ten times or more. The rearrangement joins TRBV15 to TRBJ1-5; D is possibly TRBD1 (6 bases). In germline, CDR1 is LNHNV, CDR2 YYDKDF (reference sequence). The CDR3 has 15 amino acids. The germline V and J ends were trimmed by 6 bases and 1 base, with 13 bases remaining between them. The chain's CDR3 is CATSLGQPSNQPQHF. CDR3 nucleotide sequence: TGTGCCACCAGTCTAGGACAGCCGAGCAATCAGCCCCAGCATTTT.

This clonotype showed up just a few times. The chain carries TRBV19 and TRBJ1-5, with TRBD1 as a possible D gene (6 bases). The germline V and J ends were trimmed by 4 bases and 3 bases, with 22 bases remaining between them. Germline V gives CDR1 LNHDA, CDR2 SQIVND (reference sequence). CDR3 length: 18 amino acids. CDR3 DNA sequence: TGTGCCAGTAGTAGGACCCTCCGATTTGGGGGGCTCAATCAGCCCCAGCATTTT. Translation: CASSRTLRFGGLNQPQHF.

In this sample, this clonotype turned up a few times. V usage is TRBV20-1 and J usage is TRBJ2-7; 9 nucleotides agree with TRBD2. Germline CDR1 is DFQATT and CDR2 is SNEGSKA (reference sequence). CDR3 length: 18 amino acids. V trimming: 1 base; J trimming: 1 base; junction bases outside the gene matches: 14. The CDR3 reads CSARGKKTSGRGSYEQYF. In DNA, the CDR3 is TGCAGTGCTAGAGGAAAAAAGACTAGCGGAAGGGGGTCCTACGAGCAGTACTTC.

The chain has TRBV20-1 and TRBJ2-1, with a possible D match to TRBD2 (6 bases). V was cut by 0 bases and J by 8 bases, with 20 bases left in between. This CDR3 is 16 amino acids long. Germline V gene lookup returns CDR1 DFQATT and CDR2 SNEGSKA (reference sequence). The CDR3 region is CSARDGTGVFRDEQFF. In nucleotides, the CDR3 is TGCAGTGCTAGAGATGGAACGGGAGTATTTAGGGATGAGCAGTTCTTC.

CDR3 nucleotides: TGTGCCAGCAGTTACTGGAAAACACGCACCGGGGAGCTGTTTTTT. This encodes CASSYWKTRTGELFF. The rearrangement joins TRBV6-5 to TRBJ2-2; D remains unclear. Germline V CDR1 and CDR2: MNHEY, SVGAGI. The CDR3 length is 15 residues. V lost 1 base to trimming and J lost 4 bases, with 10 bases between them.

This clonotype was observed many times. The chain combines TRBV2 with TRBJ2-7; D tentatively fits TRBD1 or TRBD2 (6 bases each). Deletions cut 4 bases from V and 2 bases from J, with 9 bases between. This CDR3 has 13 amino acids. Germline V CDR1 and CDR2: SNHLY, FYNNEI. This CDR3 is CASSARGAYEQYF. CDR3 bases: TGTGCCAGCAGTGCTAGGGGGGCCTACGAGCAGTACTTC. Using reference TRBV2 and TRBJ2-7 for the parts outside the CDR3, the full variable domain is EPEVTQTPSHQVTQMGQEVILRCVPISNHLYFYWYRQILGQKVEFLVSFYNNEISEKSEIFDDQFSVERPDGSNFTLKIRSTKLEDSAMYFCASSARGAYEQYFGPGTRLTVT.

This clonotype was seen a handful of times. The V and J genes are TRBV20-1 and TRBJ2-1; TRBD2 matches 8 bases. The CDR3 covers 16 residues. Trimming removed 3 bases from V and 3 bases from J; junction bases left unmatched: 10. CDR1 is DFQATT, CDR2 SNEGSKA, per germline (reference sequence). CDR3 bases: TGCAGTGCTAGGGTGGTGGCGGGAGGCAGCTACAATGAGCAGTTCTTC. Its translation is CSARVVAGGSYNEQFF.

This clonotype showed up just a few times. CDR3 DNA sequence: TGTGCCAGCAGCTTACGGGGATTCCCTACAGATACGCAGTATTTT. As protein: CASSLRGFPTDTQYF. The chain has TRBV7-3 and TRBJ2-3; D possibly corresponds to TRBD2 (5 bases). Germline V gene sequence: CDR1 SGHTA, CDR2 FQGTGA. This CDR3 is built from 15 residues. V lost 2 bases to trimming and J lost 3 bases, with 12 bases between them.

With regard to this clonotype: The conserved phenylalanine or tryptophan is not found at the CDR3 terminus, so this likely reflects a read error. The CDR3 loop reads CASSRGGAVYEQYY. CDR3 nucleotide sequence: TGTGCCAGCAGTCGAGGGGGCGCGGTATACGAGCAGTACTAC. This chain uses TRBV6-1 with TRBJ2-7, with TRBD1 matching over 7 bases. The germline gives CDR1 MNHNS, CDR2 SASEGT. CDR3 length equals 14 residues. The J segment lost 4 bases and the V segment lost 5 bases, leaving 8 bases of the junction unmatched.

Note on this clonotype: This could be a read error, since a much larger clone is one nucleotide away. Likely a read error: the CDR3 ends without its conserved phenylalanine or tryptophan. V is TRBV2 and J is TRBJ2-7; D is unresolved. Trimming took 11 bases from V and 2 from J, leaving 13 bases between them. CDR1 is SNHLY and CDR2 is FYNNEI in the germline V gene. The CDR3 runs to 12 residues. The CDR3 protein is CASRGDAYEQYL. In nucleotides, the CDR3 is TGTGCCTCTCGTGGGGATGCCTACGAGCAGTACCTC.

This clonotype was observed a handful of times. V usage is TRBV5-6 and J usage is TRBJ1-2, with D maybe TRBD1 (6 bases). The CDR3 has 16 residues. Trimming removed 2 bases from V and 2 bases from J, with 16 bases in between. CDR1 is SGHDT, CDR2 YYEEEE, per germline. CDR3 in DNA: TGTGCCAGCAGCTTCGGGGGGCCGAGAACCAACTATGGCTACACCTTC. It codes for CASSFGGPRTNYGYTF.

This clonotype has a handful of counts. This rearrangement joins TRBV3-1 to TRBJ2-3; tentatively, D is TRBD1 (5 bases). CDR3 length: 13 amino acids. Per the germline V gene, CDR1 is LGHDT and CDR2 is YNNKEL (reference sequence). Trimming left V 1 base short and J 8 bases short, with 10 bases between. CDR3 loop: CASSQGGLSTQYF. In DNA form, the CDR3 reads TGTGCCAGCAGCCAAGGGGGCTTAAGTACGCAGTATTTT.

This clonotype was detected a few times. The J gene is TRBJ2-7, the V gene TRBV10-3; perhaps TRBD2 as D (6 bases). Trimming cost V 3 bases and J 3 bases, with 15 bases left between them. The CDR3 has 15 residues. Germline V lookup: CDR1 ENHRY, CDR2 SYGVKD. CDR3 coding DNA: TGTGCCATCAGTGATAGCGGCGTACCAAACTACGAGCAGTACTTC. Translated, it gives CAISDSGVPNYEQYF.